A selection of T cell receptor beta chains follows, all from one sample in a study of CD8 T cells in Susac syndrome. Using its own MiXCR run on the immunoSEQ multiplex PCR reads, TCRdb lists one record per CDR3 protein. In the table there are around 150,000 distinct CDR3 sequences, more than 85% of which are singletons. Sequenced input: CD8+ T cells from PBMCs. These receptors originate from a human donor with Susac syndrome. CDR3s include the opening cysteine and the closing phenylalanine or tryptophan. D genes are given only for firm matches. A clone size is listed for some rows: how often the clone was seen (once, few, many), or a class if it is expanded.

v_gene,abundance,j_gene,d_gene,CDR3aa,CDR3nt
TRBV20-1,NA,TRBJ2-7,NA,CSARDSGAPSYEQYF,TGCAGTGCTAGAGATTCGGGGGCTCCTTCCTACGAGCAGTACTTC
TRBV4-1,NA,TRBJ2-7,TRBD2,CASSQLATFSGSLYEQYF,TGCGCCAGCAGCCAGCTGGCCACCTTTAGCGGGAGCCTCTACGAGCAGTACTTC
TRBV7-8,NA,TRBJ2-7,NA,CASSLSRTYEQYF,TGTGCCAGCAGCTTAAGTAGAACCTACGAGCAGTACTTC
TRBV3-1,NA,TRBJ2-3,TRBD2,CASTTAAGADTQYF,TGTGCCAGCACCACGGCAGCGGGAGCAGATACGCAGTATTTT
TRBV6-6,NA,TRBJ2-3,NA,CAIRFTDTQYF,TGTGCTATTCGGTTCACAGATACGCAGTATTTT
TRBV20-1,NA,TRBJ1-1,NA,CSARDPGMIGKRAEAFF,TGCAGTGCTAGAGATCCCGGGATGATTGGGAAGAGGGCTGAAGCTTTCTTT
TRBV6-6,NA,TRBJ2-1,NA,CASSYSGYLYYNEQFF,TGTGCCAGCAGTTACTCCGGTTACCTCTACTACAATGAGCAGTTCTTC
TRBV5-1,NA,TRBJ2-5,TRBD1,CASSPGQGGPETQYF,TGCGCCAGCAGCCCCGGACAGGGAGGACCCGAGACCCAGTACTTC
TRBV29-1,NA,TRBJ2-1,TRBD2,CSVLWGTSGDLGGYNEQFF,TGCAGCGTTCTCTGGGGGACTAGCGGGGATCTTGGGGGATACAATGAGCAGTTCTTC
TRBV27,NA,TRBJ2-3,NA,CASSSAPSSTDTQYF,TGTGCCAGCAGTTCCGCCCCATCTAGCACAGATACGCAGTATTTT
TRBV28,NA,TRBJ2-3,TRBD2,CASSGVAGGTDTQYF,TGTGCCAGCAGTGGGGTAGCGGGTGGCACAGATACGCAGTATTTT
TRBV5-6,NA,TRBJ2-7,TRBD1,CASSPGTGETEQYF,TGTGCCAGCAGCCCCGGGACAGGGGAGACCGAGCAGTACTTC
TRBV7-9,NA,TRBJ2-6,NA,CASRPPSGSQRSGANVLTF,TGTGCCAGCAGACCACCCTCAGGTTCACAACGGTCTGGGGCCAACGTCCTGACTTTC
TRBV19,NA,TRBJ1-5,NA,CASTDREGLDQPQHF,TGTGCCAGTACCGACCGCGAGGGGCTGGATCAGCCCCAGCATTTT
TRBV13,NA,TRBJ1-1,NA,CASSLENTEAFF,TGTGCCAGCAGCTTAGAAAACACTGAAGCTTTCTTT
TRBV13,NA,TRBJ2-2,NA,CASSQGRGAAGELFF,TGTGCCAGCAGCCAGGGCAGGGGTGCTGCCGGGGAGCTGTTTTTT
TRBV27,NA,TRBJ1-2,TRBD1,CASPPGQGADYGYTF,TGTGCCAGCCCCCCGGGACAGGGGGCAGACTATGGCTACACCTTC
TRBV5-1,NA,TRBJ2-7,TRBD1,CASSFVESRDRASYEQYF,TGCGCCAGCAGCTTCGTGGAGAGCCGGGACAGGGCCTCCTACGAGCAGTACTTC
TRBV28,NA,TRBJ2-1,NA,CASSPSGTMGGNEQFF,TGTGCCAGCAGCCCTAGTGGGACAATGGGGGGCAATGAGCAGTTCTTC
TRBV6-6,NA,TRBJ2-7,TRBD1,CASSYGQGAGEQYF,TGTGCCAGCAGTTACGGACAGGGGGCGGGTGAGCAGTACTTC
TRBV5-1,NA,TRBJ1-2,NA,CASSPRERGMDYGYTF,TGCGCCAGCAGCCCTCGCGAGAGGGGAATGGACTATGGCTACACCTTC
TRBV11-1,NA,TRBJ2-5,NA,CASNGRGPQETQYF,TGTGCCAGCAACGGCAGGGGACCTCAAGAGACCCAGTACTTC
TRBV4-1,NA,TRBJ2-7,NA,CASSQRGARDYEQYF,TGCGCCAGCAGCCAAAGAGGCGCCAGAGACTACGAGCAGTACTTC
TRBV27,NA,TRBJ2-2,TRBD2,CASSRGSGGPGELFF,TGTGCCAGCAGCCGGGGGTCGGGAGGACCCGGGGAGCTGTTTTTT
TRBV27,NA,TRBJ2-7,NA,CASKGLNSSYEQYF,TGTGCCAGTAAAGGACTTAATTCCTCCTACGAGCAGTACTTC
TRBV28,NA,TRBJ2-7,NA,CASSVRGSTYEQYF,TGTGCCAGTTCCGTCAGGGGTTCAACGTACGAGCAGTACTTC
TRBV5-4,NA,TRBJ1-1,NA,CASSLNLGPENTEAFF,TGTGCCAGCAGCTTGAATCTGGGGCCCGAGAACACTGAAGCTTTCTTT
TRBV7-3,NA,TRBJ2-1,NA,CASSPTLRGSWYNEQFF,TGTGCCAGCAGCCCCACTTTAAGGGGCTCTTGGTACAATGAGCAGTTCTTC
TRBV9,NA,TRBJ2-3,TRBD2,CASSATSGSADTQYF,TGTGCCAGCAGCGCAACTAGCGGGTCTGCAGATACGCAGTATTTT
TRBV11-2,NA,TRBJ2-7,NA,CASSLSILEQYF,TGTGCCAGCAGCTTATCCATCCTTGAGCAGTACTTC
TRBV27,NA,TRBJ2-1,NA,CASSLNRYNEQFF,TGTGCCAGCAGTTTGAATCGTTACAATGAGCAGTTCTTC
TRBV27,NA,TRBJ1-2,TRBD1,CASSLSGQGNYGYTF,TGTGCCAGCAGTTTATCAGGACAGGGGAACTATGGCTACACCTTC
TRBV7-3,NA,TRBJ1-2,TRBD1,CASSLKPGQGAPYGYTF,TGTGCCAGCAGCTTAAAGCCTGGACAGGGGGCTCCTTATGGCTACACCTTC
TRBV20-1,NA,TRBJ2-7,TRBD2,CSAKASGRTTVLTYEQYF,TGCAGTGCTAAAGCTAGCGGGCGCACCACGGTCCTGACCTACGAGCAGTACTTC
TRBV5-1,NA,TRBJ2-7,TRBD1,CASSFGTGLNEQYF,TGCGCCAGCAGCTTCGGGACAGGCCTGAACGAGCAGTACTTC
TRBV5-6,NA,TRBJ2-1,NA,CASSLGVSVRQFF,TGTGCCAGCAGCTTGGGGGTGTCTGTAAGGCAGTTCTTC
TRBV5-4,once,TRBJ1-3,NA,CASSSDLNSGNTIYF,TGTGCCAGCAGCTCCGATTTGAACTCTGGAAACACCATATATTTT
TRBV12-3/TRBV12-4,NA,TRBJ2-1,NA,CASSLVQRPYNEQFF,TGTGCCAGCAGTTTAGTCCAGCGGCCCTACAATGAGCAGTTCTTC
TRBV9,NA,TRBJ2-1,TRBD2,CASGGAGGYYNEQFF,TGTGCCAGCGGAGGAGCGGGAGGATATTACAATGAGCAGTTCTTC
TRBV9,NA,TRBJ2-2,NA,CASSVGQDANTGELFF,TGTGCCAGCAGCGTAGGACAGGACGCGAACACCGGGGAGCTGTTTTTT
TRBV20-1,NA,TRBJ1-2,TRBD1,CSARDEGAPNYGYTF,TGCAGTGCTAGAGATGAGGGGGCGCCGAACTATGGCTACACCTTC
TRBV12-3/TRBV12-4,once,TRBJ1-2,NA,CASTVLLRNYGYTF,TGTGCCAGCACCGTTCTTCTGCGGAACTATGGCTACACCTTC
TRBV28,NA,TRBJ2-2,NA,CASSYWAENTGELFF,TGTGCCAGCAGTTACTGGGCAGAGAACACCGGGGAGCTGTTTTTT
TRBV19,NA,TRBJ2-7,NA,CASSIGVIGYEQYF,TGTGCCAGTAGTATTGGGGTAATCGGGTACGAGCAGTACTTC
TRBV11-2,NA,TRBJ2-5,TRBD1,CASSLGGQGAETQYF,TGTGCCAGCAGCTTAGGGGGACAGGGGGCAGAGACCCAGTACTTC
TRBV30,NA,TRBJ2-5,NA,CAWSVRWASAQETQYF,TGTGCCTGGAGTGTACGGTGGGCTAGCGCACAAGAGACCCAGTACTTC
TRBV20-1,NA,TRBJ1-1,NA,CSASGSYTEAFF,TGCAGTGCTAGCGGAAGCTACACTGAAGCTTTCTTT
TRBV12-3/TRBV12-4,NA,TRBJ1-2,NA,CASSIEGSDYGYTF,TGTGCCAGCAGTATCGAGGGGTCCGACTATGGCTACACCTTC
TRBV19,NA,TRBJ2-1,TRBD2,CASSGSSGRAGEQFF,TGTGCCAGTAGCGGCTCTAGCGGGAGGGCCGGTGAGCAGTTCTTC
TRBV5-8,NA,TRBJ1-5,TRBD1,CASSLDRGMGSQPQHF,TGTGCCAGCAGCTTGGACAGGGGAATGGGTAGTCAGCCCCAGCATTTT
TRBV3-1,NA,TRBJ2-1,NA,CASSQDYSPGYNEQFF,TGTGCCAGCAGCCAAGACTACTCCCCAGGTTACAATGAGCAGTTCTTC
TRBV4-1,NA,TRBJ1-1,NA,CASSQDLWTPYNTEAFF,TGCGCCAGCAGCCAAGATCTTTGGACTCCCTACAACACTGAAGCTTTCTTT
TRBV20-1,NA,TRBJ2-7,TRBD2,CSASASGSPYEQYF,TGCAGTGCTAGTGCTAGCGGGAGTCCCTACGAGCAGTACTTC
TRBV2,NA,TRBJ1-2,TRBD1,CASRGTGDYGYTF,TGTGCCAGCAGGGGGACAGGCGACTATGGCTACACCTTC